In this sample, the clone carrying this TCR beta chain turned up a few times. Its antigen remains unidentified. The sample comes from a study of beta chain features in type 1 diabetes. Sequenced material consisted of expressed TCRB transcripts (all of the isolated RNA was reverse transcribed). Method: immunoSEQ multiplex PCR; TCRdb's copy keeps in-frame clones and lacks some. This sample yields some 900,000 clones, of which roughly 15% are seen a single time; 0.023% belongs to the top ten. Study conclusions and caveats: Lower insertion and higher deletion counts appeared at VDJ junctions in type 1 diabetes patients. Patients showed naive, central memory and Treg TCRB repertoires that appeared more similar than those of healthy donors.

This CDR3 is built from 16 residues. The germline gives CDR1 SNHLY, CDR2 FYNNEI. Trimming removed 7 bases from V and 0 bases from J, with 13 bases in between. CD4+ naive, central memory, regulatory and stem cell-like memory cells were sorted via CD45RO/CCR7/CD25/CD127/CD95/CD27. The sequenced sample consisted of naive CD4+ T cells from blood. The chain joins TRBV2 to TRBJ2-6; D is undetermined. This sequence was found in a woman aged 18-29 years in good health. This CDR3 reads CASTGRRSSGANVLTF. For the CDR3, the DNA is TGTGCCAGCACAGGCAGGAGAAGCTCTGGGGCCAACGTCCTGACTTTC.